This TCR beta chain was found in a study of T cells in Graves' hyperthyroidism and ophthalmopathy. A few counts support this clonotype. RNA transcripts were the template for amplifying TCR beta CDR3 regions. First-round RT-PCR of the TCR CDR3 relied on the HTBI primer set. One entry per CDR3 protein, called by TCRdb with MiXCR from the multiplex PCR reads. The profile covers over 450,000 distinct CDR3 sequences, with more than 15% appearing a single time and under 20% taken by the ten largest. Sequencing was done on a sample of blood. The source of this sequence is a woman aged 18-29 years with Graves' ophthalmopathy.

CDR3 in DNA: TGTGCCAGCAGCGTCGGGGGGCTCACCGGGGAGCTGTTTTTT. Its translation: CASSVGGLTGELFF. J is TRBJ2-2 and V is TRBV9; TRBD2 might be the D (7 bases). Trimming left V 2 bases short and J 4 bases short, with 9 bases between. The CDR3 consists of 14 residues. The V gene's germline CDR1 is SGDLS and CDR2 YYNGEE.